This TCR beta chain is drawn from a study of cytomegalovirus exposure and HLA in healthy donors (dated by TCRdb to about 2017). General notes on the study: In an earlier analysis of roughly 590 of the donors, 276 Gb of sequence data and 90 million to 130 million unique TCR beta sequences from 150 million to 200 million T cells were reported. An early release that covered roughly 600 HLA-typed donors contained approximately 320 gigabases of sequencing data and approximately 85 million unique TCR sequences. Of the roughly 390 genotyped donors, 65% to 90% were placed in the genetic ancestry cluster associated with self-reported Caucasian donors. The study aimed to test whether cataloging public T cell receptors could reveal signatures of past pathogen exposure. The study profiled the T cell repertoires of about 640 subjects by immunosequencing and related them to cytomegalovirus serostatus. A separate validation cohort of some 130 different subjects was used in addition to the 666-subject first cohort. To predict cytomegalovirus infection status, the study combined high-throughput TCR immunosequencing, statistical association of individual TCRs with disease status, and machine learning. To study patterns of TCR occurrence, a later analysis re-analyzed previously published TCR beta repertoires from more than 550 donors and added high-resolution HLA genotyping. In the later analysis, no new phenotypic data were used to find candidate immune exposures; instead, reliance was placed on TCR beta sequences and their occurrence across donors. An earlier analysis of approximately 580 of the donors used high-throughput TCR beta sequencing to judge whether each TCR beta V gene segment behaved as functional or pseudogenic. Donor age, sex, ethnicity and CMV serostatus were compiled together with the repertoire data. A later genetic analysis used genome-wide SNP genotypes for about three fifths of the 666 donors, treating that subset as a discovery cohort. All discovery cohort repertoires had been generated using a single sequencing platform. HLA typing covered class I and class II loci at four-digit resolution. The number of donors typed differed by locus, with about 629-640 for A, B, C, DRB1 and DQB1, roughly 520 for DQA1, 600 to 610 for DPA1, and some 440 for DPB1. About five DR-DQ haplotypes were handled as single units for association and clustering, since linkage in the cohort was strong. Across approximately 420 genotyped donors of the cohort, an average of approximately 240,000 unique TCR beta nucleotide sequences per donor were sequenced, and roughly 18% of those sequences were non-productive.

As regards this clone: The antigen it binds to is not known.

Trimming takes 0 bases from V and 3 bases from J, and the germline ends sit 5 bases apart. Inclusive of the bounding cysteine and phenylalanine, the CDR3 is 13 residues long. Only the CDR3 DNA stays, 39 bases, in frame from base 1. For CDR1 and CDR2, the germline V gene lists LGHNA and YSLEER. The protocol used for the library was the immunoSEQ multiplex PCR assay. For the multiplex PCR, a mixture combining 60 forward primers for TCR Vbeta segments and 13 reverse primers for TCR Jbeta segments was used. The CDR3 region of rearranged TCR beta genes was amplified from genomic DNA with a multiplex PCR assay. On the Illumina HiSeq System, the amplified TCR beta libraries were sequenced as 87-base-pair reads. On the authors' methods: A later analysis counted tens of millions of unique TCR beta chains across the 550 to 700 repertoires, and 9.5 million to 11 million of these chains were shared by at least two donors. A nearest-neighbor algorithm error-corrected the raw reads and collapsed the reads into unique sequences, merging closely related sequences to remove PCR and sequencing errors. Alignment of CDR3 sequences to IMGT reference sequences was used to assign V, D and J gene segments. For a sequence to be retained, at least a six-nucleotide match to both a V gene segment and a J gene segment was required. A rearrangement counted as productive if the CDR3 had no stop codons and remained in frame with V and J, and every other rearrangement counted as non-productive. CDR3 was defined according to IMGT convention as the region running from the second conserved V-encoded cysteine to the conserved J-encoded phenylalanine. The earlier analysis of some 540 of the donors excluded any sequence lacking an unambiguous match to a single V gene segment. In an earlier analysis of approximately 610 of the donors, V segments were called functional above 56.7% productive rearrangements and were called segregating when the between-donor standard deviation exceeded 5%. A statistical classification framework was built for diagnosing cytomegalovirus status from the catalog of TCR beta chain sequences. In a later analysis, V and J genes were assigned by comparing TCR nucleotide sequences against IMGT/GENE-DB human TR gene sequences. In a later analysis, CDR3 sequences and most-parsimonious VDJ recombination scenarios were assigned using the TCRdist pipeline. In a later analysis, every TCR beta chain was defined by the combination of its CDR3 amino acid sequence and its V-gene family, and reads without a unique V-gene family were dropped. In a later analysis, approximately 640 highly shared, low-generation-probability nucleotide sequences were removed to address suspected cross-contamination and a sequencing artifact. In a later analysis, a clonal expansion index for each public chain was calculated from normalized within-repertoire ranks of inferred template counts. A later analysis computed generation probabilities with a VDJ recombination model fitted to out-of-frame rearrangements, and checked the results against IGoR. Hypergeometric tests were used in a later analysis to score TCR-TCR, TCR-HLA and TCR-CMV co-occurrence, with a repertoire-size bias correction applied to the TCR pairs. In a later analysis, false discovery rates were estimated by permuting HLA or CMV assignments 20 times. In a later analysis, co-occurring TCRs were grouped using DBSCAN, with TCRdist sequence similarity added in when clustering inside HLA-allele-positive subsets. For co-occurrence clustering, repertoires with fewer than 30,000 or more than 120,000 public chains were excluded, along with roughly 5 repertoires with anomalous nucleotide sharing. In its TCRdb copy, this immuneACCESS table keeps in-frame sequences only and misses some clones. Where compared with another copy, unresolved V genes explain less than half of these, and the others have no known cause. That table supplies the V and J calls and clone size; D and trimming were determined from the DNA. For this sample, the table gives 70,000 to 100,000 clones. The ten largest clones capture just over 5.5% of the sample.

Results the study describes overall, beyond this receptor: According to a later analysis, parvovirus B19, influenza, CMV and Epstein-Barr virus appeared linked to several top co-occurrence clusters. A later analysis associated approximately 17,000 TCR beta sequences with specific HLA alleles at a false discovery rate of 0.05. When HLA alleles, especially DR and DQ, strongly co-occurred, attributing TCR associations to individual alleles was difficult. In an earlier analysis of some 500 of the donors, most TCR beta V segments were observed in productive rearrangements about 87% or about 30% of the time, broadly matching IMGT annotations. According to a later genetic analysis, donors in an Asian-associated ancestry cluster had fewer N-insertions in productive TCRs than the roughly 670-donor mean. In a later genetic analysis, a missense DCLRE1C variant was associated with V-gene and J-gene trimming of TCR beta chains, and the association was replicated in an independent cohort. Because some donors lacked HLA typing at each locus, the association tests relied only on the typed subset. A cluster of highly shared sequence variants was judged likely to be a technical artifact of the sequencing pipeline. A further reported finding was that TCR beta sequences accurately predicted the HLA-A and HLA-B alleles for most subjects in the first cohort. Only TCR beta chains were sequenced in this cohort, and the absence of alpha or paired-chain data limited detectable features. In the study, about 150 TCR beta chains were listed as associated with cytomegalovirus. According to the authors, the approach could potentially be generalized to other disease states and immunological phenotypes. Most TCR sequences were observed very rarely across donors, whereas some public TCRs were present in many individuals. In a later analysis, the rate of TCR association differed among HLA loci, with DRB1 alleles having the most associated TCRs and HLA-C alleles having the fewest. In a later analysis, most CMV-associated TCR beta chains were found to appear HLA-restricted, with HLA associations seemingly driven largely by CMV exposure. For the cohort, immune exposure information was limited to CMV serostatus. Approximately 18 rarely observed V segments, including chromosome 9 orphons, were excluded from the earlier analysis of a few hundred of the donors because counts were too low. Presence/absence analyses assumed roughly uniform sequencing depth across donors, an assumption that may not hold. In vitro tests confirmed that three of the cytomegalovirus-associated TCR beta chains recognize cytomegalovirus antigens. In a later analysis, HLA-associated TCR beta chains were found to be more clonally expanded and to have lower generation probabilities than equally common non-associated chains. Cytomegalovirus status was reported to be diagnosed by the classifier with high specificity and sensitivity in both the original and validation cohorts. Linkage disequilibrium might explain the correlated functional status among segregating V segments, but an unknown experimental factor could not be excluded. The 87-base-pair reads could not distinguish some IMGT-functional V segments, including TRBV6-2 and TRBV6-3, so those segments were excluded.

In total, just over 650 healthy bone marrow donors made up the cohort. At the time of sampling, all cohort members were nominally healthy, though unrecorded immune exposures were likely present. The donor was CMV seropositive and was included in the group of 270 or so seropositive cohort members. Every donor gave a peripheral blood sample, and the peripheral blood mononuclear cells from that sample were used for TCR beta sequencing. The Qiagen DNeasy Blood Extraction Kit was used to extract genomic DNA from the blood cell samples. This TCR came from a girl between 10 and 17 years old in good health and CMV-seropositive. The material sequenced was PBMCs. The chain uses TRBV4-3 and TRBJ1-1; the D segment cannot be called with confidence. The CDR3 amino acid sequence is: CASSQDLDTEAFF. Here is the DNA: TGCGCCAGCAGCCAAGATCTTGACACTGAAGCTTTCTTT.